This T cell receptor beta chain was sequenced during a study of blood T cell repertoires in COVID-19. CDR3 length: 14 amino acids. CDR1 is SGHDN and CDR2 is FVKESK in the germline V gene. The V end was cut by 4 bases, the J end by 6 bases, with 16 bases between. Methods used by the authors: Estimates of nucleated cell counts were drawn from the amplification of reference gene primers. Profiling relied on immunoSEQ multiplex PCR, and the TCRdb table lists in-frame clones only, not all of them. D and trimming were read from the DNA, whereas the V and J calls and clone size are those reported in that table. Among 150,000 to 200,000 clones listed, roughly 79% were seen once.

The chain has TRBV14 and TRBJ2-7; possibly TRBD2 for D (5 bases). The clonotype was recovered from a woman aged 80 or over with COVID-19, enrolled during active disease. Sample: peripheral blood. The CDR3 spells CASSPRTFFSEQYF. CDR3 coding DNA: TGTGCCAGCAGCCCCCGGACTTTTTTCTCCGAGCAGTACTTC.